This T cell receptor (beta chain) was found in a study of CD8 T cells in ankylosing spondylitis. Study conclusions and caveats: Reactive arthritis synovial fluid and blood were previously reported to contain some motif variants. Clones linked with disease were CD8+ and fairly uncommon in the peripheral blood. Significant enrichment of disease-linked clones was reported in matched ankylosing spondylitis synovial fluid.

Trimming took 3 bases from V and 7 from J, leaving 12 bases between them. The CDR3 contains 13 residues. Germline lookup yields CDR1 DFQATT and CDR2 SNEGSKA (reference sequence). 5'-RACE, quantitative and with molecular barcodes, yielded the TCR beta libraries. One entry per CDR3 protein, called by TCRdb with MiXCR from the 5' RACE reads. Of nearly 250,000 distinct CDR3 sequences in the sample, under 35% were seen once. Concerning this clonotype: Its antigen is unidentified.

The sequenced sample consisted of blood, either unsorted or a sorted T cell fraction (not recorded which). V gene TRBV20-1 combines with J gene TRBJ1-4; D perhaps matches TRBD1 (5 bases). The source of this sequence is a male donor with ankylosing spondylitis or in good health (not recorded which). Here the CDR3 DNA reads TGCAGTGCTAGGGGGTCAGGGCTTGAAAAACTGTTTTTT. Amino acids: CSARGSGLEKLFF.